Listed below are T cell receptor beta chains from one sample, sequenced in a study of cytomegalovirus exposure and HLA in healthy donors. Sequencing was performed with immunoSEQ multiplex PCR; in TCRdb, only in-frame clones are kept and a portion is missing. The sample records some 180,000 clones, roughly 85% being singletons. The source material was PBMCs. These receptors were obtained from a woman aged 45-65 years in good health and CMV-seronegative. The CDR3 runs from the conserved cysteine through the conserved F or W. D genes are given only for firm matches. Only some rows state a clone size, as once, few, many or a class for expanded clones.

J gene,D gene,V gene,clone size,CDR3 DNA,CDR3 protein
TRBJ1-5,TRBD1,TRBV15,NA,TGTGCCACCAGCAGCCTACAGGGGGTCCCCATCAGCAATCAGCCCCAGCATTTT,CATSSLQGVPISNQPQHF
TRBJ1-4,TRBD1,TRBV30,NA,TGTGCCTGGAGTCCGGGACAGGGGAGGGCTAATGAAAAACTGTTTTTT,CAWSPGQGRANEKLFF
TRBJ2-7,TRBD1,TRBV10-1,NA,TGCGCCAGCACTCCTATAGGGGGGGACAGGGGCGAGATCCCCTCCTACGAGCAGTACTTC,CASTPIGGDRGEIPSYEQYF
TRBJ2-5,NA,TRBV6-5,NA,TGTGCCAGCAGCGCCCTTCTAGGTCAAGAGACCCAGTACTTC,CASSALLGQETQYF
TRBJ2-1,NA,TRBV11-2,NA,TGTGCCAGCAGCCCCCCCCCGGGGAATGAGCAGTTCTTC,CASSPPPGNEQFF
TRBJ1-3,NA,TRBV4-3,once,TGCGCCAGCAGCCAAGGGTCAGGGACTTTAGGAAACACCATATATTTT,CASSQGSGTLGNTIYF
TRBJ1-5,TRBD1,TRBV28,NA,TGTGCCAGCAGTTTAGGGAGACAGGGGCTTTATCAGCCCCAGCATTTT,CASSLGRQGLYQPQHF
TRBJ2-7,TRBD2,TRBV7-2,NA,TGTGCCAGCAGCCGAGCGAGCGGGAGTAGCTACGAGCAGTACTTC,CASSRASGSSYEQYF
TRBJ1-1,NA,TRBV11-2,NA,TGTGCCAGCAGCAGGGGCGGGAGCACTGAAGCTTTCTTT,CASSRGGSTEAFF
TRBJ2-5,TRBD1,TRBV5-1,NA,TGCGCCAGCGGCCTTGACAGGGCACAAGAGACCCAGTACTTC,CASGLDRAQETQYF
TRBJ1-1,NA,TRBV6-5,NA,TGTGCCAGCAGTTCGGGTGGTATGAACACTGAAGCTTTCTTT,CASSSGGMNTEAFF
TRBJ2-7,TRBD1,TRBV7-9,NA,TGTGCCAGCAGCCACCCAGACAGGGGGCCATACGAGCAGTACTTC,CASSHPDRGPYEQYF
TRBJ2-6,NA,TRBV4-2,few,TGTGCCAGCAGCCAAGATGCGGCGCCTCCGTCCAACGTCCTGACTTTC,CASSQDAAPPSNVLTF
TRBJ2-5,TRBD2,TRBV10-3,NA,TGTGCCATCAGTGTCGGTACTAGCGCCAGCGAGACCCAGTACTTC,CAISVGTSASETQYF
TRBJ2-7,TRBD1,TRBV6-6,NA,TGTGCCAGCAGCCCACGACAGGGGTCGTACTACGAGCAGTACTTC,CASSPRQGSYYEQYF
TRBJ1-2,NA,TRBV19,once,TGTGCCAGCGCGACGCGGGGGTTCGATGGCTACACCTTC,CASATRGFDGYTF
TRBJ1-5,NA,TRBV6-6,NA,TGTGCCAGCTCCCTGGGTGGGGGCTATCAGCCCCAGCATTTT,CASSLGGGYQPQHF
TRBJ2-7,TRBD1,TRBV7-2,NA,TGTGCCAGCAGCGAGTTCGGGACAGGGGGACGCTACGAGCAGTACTTC,CASSEFGTGGRYEQYF
TRBJ2-7,NA,TRBV27,NA,TGTGCCAGCCGAGGGGCAGGGGCGGTTCGTAGCGAGCAGTACTTC,CASRGAGAVRSEQYF
TRBJ2-1,TRBD1,TRBV5-1,NA,TGCGCCAGCAGCTTACAGGGGGCTTATGAGCAGTTCTTC,CASSLQGAYEQFF
TRBJ2-3,TRBD1,TRBV9,NA,TGTGCCAGCAGCTTCGCTCCGGGACAGGGGCTGGATACGCAGTATTTT,CASSFAPGQGLDTQYF
TRBJ1-4,TRBD1,TRBV28,once,TGTGCCAGCAGTTCAGGGACAGCTTTTAATGAAAAACTGTTTTTT,CASSSGTAFNEKLFF
TRBJ2-3,TRBD1,TRBV10-3,NA,TGTGCCATCGCCAGACAGGGTTGGAGCACAGATACGCAGTATTTT,CAIARQGWSTDTQYF
TRBJ2-7,TRBD2,TRBV10-3,once,TGTGCCATCAGGGGAGTGCGGGAGTACGGCGAGCAGTACTTC,CAIRGVREYGEQYF
TRBJ2-1,NA,TRBV9,once,TGTGCCAGCAGCGCTTGGGGACTCAGCTCCTACAATGAGCAGTTCTTC,CASSAWGLSSYNEQFF
TRBJ1-2,NA,TRBV25-1,NA,TGTGCCAGCAGTGATTTGAACAGGGAGATGAACTATGGCTACACCTTC,CASSDLNREMNYGYTF
TRBJ2-7,TRBD1,TRBV7-8,NA,TGTGCCAGCACGGGACAGGGCCACGGGCAGTACTTC,CASTGQGHGQYF
TRBJ1-2,NA,TRBV27,few,TGTGCCAGCAGTTCCCTCGGAGCGGGTGGCGGCTACACCTTC,CASSSLGAGGGYTF
TRBJ1-1,NA,TRBV10-3,once,TGTGCCATCAGCCCTATAACAGGGTTAGCTTTCTTT,CAISPITGLAFF
TRBJ1-1,NA,TRBV30,NA,TGTGCCTGGAGTTTCCGCAGGGGTCGGATGAACACTGAAGCTTTCTTT,CAWSFRRGRMNTEAFF
TRBJ2-7,TRBD2,TRBV30,NA,TGTGCCTGGAGTGAGCGGGAGCCCTACGAGCAGTACTTC,CAWSEREPYEQYF
TRBJ1-2,TRBD1,TRBV6-1,NA,TGTGCCAGCTGGGGGACAGGGTCCCTCCCTTATGGCTACACCTTC,CASWGTGSLPYGYTF
TRBJ1-3,NA,TRBV6-1,NA,TGTGCCAGCAGTGGAAGGACGCGGGGGGACACCATATATTTT,CASSGRTRGDTIYF
TRBJ2-7,NA,TRBV28,NA,TGTTCGACCCAACTGACTAGGGAGGACGAGCAGTACTTC,CSTQLTREDEQYF
TRBJ1-6,TRBD1,TRBV30,NA,TGTGCCTGGGGTCTTACAGGGGCTAACTCACCCCTCCACTTT,CAWGLTGANSPLHF
TRBJ2-5,NA,TRBV11-1,NA,TGTGCCAGCAGCTTAACGACTAGACAAGAGACCCAGTACTTC,CASSLTTRQETQYF
TRBJ1-1,NA,TRBV9,NA,TGTGCCAGCAGTGGGTCAGGGTGGTCCACTGAAGCCTTCTTT,CASSGSGWSTEAFF
TRBJ1-2,NA,TRBV4-1,NA,TGCGCCAGCAGCCAAGACGACAGTACGAACTATGGCTACACCTTC,CASSQDDSTNYGYTF
TRBJ2-1,TRBD2,TRBV7-8,NA,TGTGCCAGCTGGCAGGGACTAGAGTACAATGAGCAGTTCTTC,CASWQGLEYNEQFF
TRBJ1-1,NA,TRBV27,NA,TGTGCCAGCAGCCCCGAAGCAGGGGTCATGAACACTGAAGCTTTCTTT,CASSPEAGVMNTEAFF
TRBJ1-2,TRBD1,TRBV29-1,NA,TGCAGCGTGCCCAGGGGGGAGGCTAACTATGGCTACACCTTC,CSVPRGEANYGYTF
TRBJ2-7,TRBD2,TRBV7-9,NA,TGTGCCAGCAGCTCTTGGCCTAGCGGGAGGACCTACGAGCAGTACTTC,CASSSWPSGRTYEQYF
TRBJ2-2,NA,TRBV15,NA,TGTGCCACCAGCAGAGAACGTCTCGGGGATGCGAACACCGGGGAGCTGTTTTTT,CATSRERLGDANTGELFF
TRBJ2-6,NA,TRBV25-1,NA,TGTGCCAGCAATGGCGGGTCCGGGGCCAACGTCCTGACTTTC,CASNGGSGANVLTF
TRBJ2-7,TRBD2,TRBV28,few,TGTGCCAGCAGTTTATTATCGACTAGCCACGAGCAGTACTTC,CASSLLSTSHEQYF
TRBJ1-1,NA,TRBV29-1,NA,TGCAGCGTCTTGCCACAGAACACTGAAGCTTTCTTT,CSVLPQNTEAFF
TRBJ2-7,NA,TRBV28,once,TGTGCCAGCAGCGGGGACATAATCTACGAGCAGTACTTC,CASSGDIIYEQYF
TRBJ1-2,NA,TRBV7-9,NA,TGTGCCAGCAGCCTCAGTCAGGGGCCGTATGGCTACACCTTC,CASSLSQGPYGYTF
TRBJ1-4,TRBD1,TRBV6-6,few,TGTGCCAGCAGTTTTGGACAGGGGAGAGCTAATGAAAAACTGTTTTTT,CASSFGQGRANEKLFF
TRBJ1-4,TRBD1,TRBV28,NA,TGTGCCAGCAGTCCCCCGGGACAGGGTTACACTAATGAAAAACTGTTTTTT,CASSPPGQGYTNEKLFF